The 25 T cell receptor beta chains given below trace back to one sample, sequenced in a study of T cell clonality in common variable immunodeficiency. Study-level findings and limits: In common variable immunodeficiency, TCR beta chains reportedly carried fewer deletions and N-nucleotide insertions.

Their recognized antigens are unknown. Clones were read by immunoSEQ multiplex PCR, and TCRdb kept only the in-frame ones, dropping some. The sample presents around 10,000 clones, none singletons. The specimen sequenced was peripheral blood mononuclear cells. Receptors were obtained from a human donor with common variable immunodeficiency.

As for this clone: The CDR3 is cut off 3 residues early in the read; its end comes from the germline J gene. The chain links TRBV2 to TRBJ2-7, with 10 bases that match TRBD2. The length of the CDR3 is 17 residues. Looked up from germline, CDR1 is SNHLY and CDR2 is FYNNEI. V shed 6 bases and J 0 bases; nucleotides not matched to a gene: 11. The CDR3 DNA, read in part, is TGTGCCAGCAGGGGGGTACTAGCGGGGCAAGTCTCCTACGAG. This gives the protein CASRGVLAGQVSYE. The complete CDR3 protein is CASRGVLAGQVSYEQYF.

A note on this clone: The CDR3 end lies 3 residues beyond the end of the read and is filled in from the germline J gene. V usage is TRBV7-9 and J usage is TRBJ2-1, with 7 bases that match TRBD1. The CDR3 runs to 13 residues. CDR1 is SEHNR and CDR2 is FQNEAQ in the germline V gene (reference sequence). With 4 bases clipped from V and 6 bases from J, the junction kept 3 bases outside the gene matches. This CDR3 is CASSWTGFNEQFF. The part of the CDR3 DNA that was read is TGTGCCAGCAGCTGGACAGGTTTCAATGAG.

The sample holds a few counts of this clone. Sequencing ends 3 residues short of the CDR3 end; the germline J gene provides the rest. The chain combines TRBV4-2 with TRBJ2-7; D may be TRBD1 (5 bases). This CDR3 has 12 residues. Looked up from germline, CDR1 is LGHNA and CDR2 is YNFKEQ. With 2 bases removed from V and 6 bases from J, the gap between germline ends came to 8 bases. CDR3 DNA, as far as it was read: TGTGCCAGCAGCCAAACAGGAGTCGAG. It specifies CASSQTGVE. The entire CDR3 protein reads CASSQTGVEQYF.

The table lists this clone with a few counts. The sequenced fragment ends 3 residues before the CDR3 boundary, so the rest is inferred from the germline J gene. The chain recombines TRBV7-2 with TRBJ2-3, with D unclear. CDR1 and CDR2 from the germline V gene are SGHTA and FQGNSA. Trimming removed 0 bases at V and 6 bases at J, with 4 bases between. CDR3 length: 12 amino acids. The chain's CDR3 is CASSLARDTQYF. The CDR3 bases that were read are TGTGCCAGCAGCTTAGCGCGGGATACG. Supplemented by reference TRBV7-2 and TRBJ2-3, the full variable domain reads GAGVSQSPSNKVTEKGKDVELRCDPISGHTALYWYRQSLGQGLEFLIYFQGNSAPDKSGLPSDRFSAERTGGSVSTLTIQRTQQEDSAVYLCASSLARDTQYFGPGTRLTVL.

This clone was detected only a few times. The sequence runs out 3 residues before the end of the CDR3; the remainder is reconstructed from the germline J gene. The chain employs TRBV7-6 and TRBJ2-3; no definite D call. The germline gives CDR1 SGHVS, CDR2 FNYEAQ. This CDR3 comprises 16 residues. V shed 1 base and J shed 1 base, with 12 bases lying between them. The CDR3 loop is CASSLGGLAGTDTQYF. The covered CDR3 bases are TGTGCCAGCAGCTTAGGCGGATTAGCAGGCACAGATACG.

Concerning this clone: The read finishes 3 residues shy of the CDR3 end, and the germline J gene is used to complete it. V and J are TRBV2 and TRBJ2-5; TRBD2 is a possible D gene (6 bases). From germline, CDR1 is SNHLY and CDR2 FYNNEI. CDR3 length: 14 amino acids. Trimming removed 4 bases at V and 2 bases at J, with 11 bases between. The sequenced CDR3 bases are TGTGCCAGCAGTGGGAGTGGGGGGCAAGAGACC. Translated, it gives CASSGSGGQET. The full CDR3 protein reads CASSGSGGQETQYF.

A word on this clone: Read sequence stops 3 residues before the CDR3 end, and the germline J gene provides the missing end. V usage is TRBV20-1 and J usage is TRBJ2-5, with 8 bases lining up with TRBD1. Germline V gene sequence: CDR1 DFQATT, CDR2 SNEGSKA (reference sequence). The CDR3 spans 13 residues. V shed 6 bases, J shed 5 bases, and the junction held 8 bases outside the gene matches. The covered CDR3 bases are TGCAGTGCGGAAGACAGGGGATCCGAGACC. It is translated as CSAEDRGSET. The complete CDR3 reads CSAEDRGSETQYF.

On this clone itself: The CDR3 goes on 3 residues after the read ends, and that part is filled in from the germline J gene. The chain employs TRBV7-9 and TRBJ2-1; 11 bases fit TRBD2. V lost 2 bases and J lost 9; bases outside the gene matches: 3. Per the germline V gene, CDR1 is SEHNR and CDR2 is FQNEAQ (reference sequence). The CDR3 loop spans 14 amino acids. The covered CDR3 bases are TGTGCCAGCAGCTTACCGGGACTAGCGGCTGAG. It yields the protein CASSLPGLAAE. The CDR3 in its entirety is CASSLPGLAAEQFF.

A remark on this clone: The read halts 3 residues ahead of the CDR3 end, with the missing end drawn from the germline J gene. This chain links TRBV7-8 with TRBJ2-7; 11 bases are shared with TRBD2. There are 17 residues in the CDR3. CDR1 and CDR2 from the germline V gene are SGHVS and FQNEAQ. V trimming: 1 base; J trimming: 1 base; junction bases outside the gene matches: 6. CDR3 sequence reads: CASSLGVGTSGSYEQYF. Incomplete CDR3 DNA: TGTGCCAGCAGCTTAGGAGTAGGGACTAGCGGATCCTACGAG.

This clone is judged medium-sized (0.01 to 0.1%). This CDR3 reads CASSLAFPKNIQYF. Partial CDR3 DNA: TGTGCCAGCAGCTTAGCCTTTCCCAAAAACATT. The rearrangement links TRBV7-2 to TRBJ2-4; no reliable D call. The read gets to within 3 residues of the CDR3 end, and the germline J gene fills in the rest. Germline CDR1 and CDR2: SGHTA and FQGNSA. V lost 0 bases to trimming and J lost 2 bases, with 5 bases between them. The CDR3 is 14 residues long.

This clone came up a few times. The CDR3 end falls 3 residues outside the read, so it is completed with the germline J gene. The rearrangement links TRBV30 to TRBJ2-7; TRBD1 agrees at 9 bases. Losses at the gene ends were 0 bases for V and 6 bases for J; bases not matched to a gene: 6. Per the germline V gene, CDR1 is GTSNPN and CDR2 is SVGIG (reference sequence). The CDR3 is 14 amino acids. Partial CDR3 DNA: TGTGCCTGGAGTGTCGGGACAGGGACGGGCGAG. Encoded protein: CAWSVGTGTGE. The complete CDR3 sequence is CAWSVGTGTGEQYF.

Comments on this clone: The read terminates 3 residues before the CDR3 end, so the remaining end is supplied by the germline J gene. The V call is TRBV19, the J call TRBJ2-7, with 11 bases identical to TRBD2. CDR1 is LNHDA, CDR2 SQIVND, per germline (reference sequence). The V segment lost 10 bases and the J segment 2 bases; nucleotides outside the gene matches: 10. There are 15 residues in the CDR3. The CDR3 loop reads CATKYGTSGPYEQYF. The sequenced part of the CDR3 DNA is TGTGCCACCAAGTACGGGACTAGCGGTCCCTACGAG.

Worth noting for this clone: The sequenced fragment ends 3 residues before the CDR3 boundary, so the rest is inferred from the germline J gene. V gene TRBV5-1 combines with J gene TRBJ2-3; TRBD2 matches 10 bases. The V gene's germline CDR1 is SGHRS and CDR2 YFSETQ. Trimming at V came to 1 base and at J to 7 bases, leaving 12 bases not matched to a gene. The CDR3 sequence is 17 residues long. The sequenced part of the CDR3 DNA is TGCGCCAGCAGCTTGAGGCCTACCGGGACTAGCGTTAATACG. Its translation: CASSLRPTGTSVNT. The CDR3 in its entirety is CASSLRPTGTSVNTQYF. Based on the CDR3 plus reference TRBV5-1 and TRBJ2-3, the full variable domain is KAGVTQTPRYLIKTRGQQVTLSCSPISGHRSVSWYQQTPGQGLQFLFEYFSETQRNKGNFPGRFSGRQFSNSRSEMNVSTLELGDSALYLCASSLRPTGTSVNTQYFGPGTRLTVL.

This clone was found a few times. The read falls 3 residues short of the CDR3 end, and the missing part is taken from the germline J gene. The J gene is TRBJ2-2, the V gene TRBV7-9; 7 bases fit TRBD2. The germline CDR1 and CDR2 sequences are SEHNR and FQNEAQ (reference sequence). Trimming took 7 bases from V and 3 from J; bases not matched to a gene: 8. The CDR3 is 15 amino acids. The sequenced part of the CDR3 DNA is TGTGCCAGCAACCCCCCGGGACTATACACCGGGGAG. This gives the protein CASNPPGLYTGE. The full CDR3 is CASNPPGLYTGELFF.

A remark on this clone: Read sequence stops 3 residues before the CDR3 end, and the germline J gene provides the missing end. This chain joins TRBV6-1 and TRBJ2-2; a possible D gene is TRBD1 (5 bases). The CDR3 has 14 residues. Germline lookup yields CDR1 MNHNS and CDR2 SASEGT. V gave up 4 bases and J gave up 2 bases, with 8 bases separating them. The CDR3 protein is CASSGGQNTGELFF. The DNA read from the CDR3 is TGTGCCAGCAGTGGGGGCCAAAACACCGGGGAG.

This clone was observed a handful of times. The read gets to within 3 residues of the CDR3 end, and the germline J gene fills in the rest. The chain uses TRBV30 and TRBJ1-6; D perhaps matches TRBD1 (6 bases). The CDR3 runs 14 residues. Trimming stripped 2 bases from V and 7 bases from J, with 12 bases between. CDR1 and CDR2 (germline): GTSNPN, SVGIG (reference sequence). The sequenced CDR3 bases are TGTGCCTGGAGTCCGGACAGACAAAATTCACCC. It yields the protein CAWSPDRQNSP. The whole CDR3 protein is CAWSPDRQNSPLHF.

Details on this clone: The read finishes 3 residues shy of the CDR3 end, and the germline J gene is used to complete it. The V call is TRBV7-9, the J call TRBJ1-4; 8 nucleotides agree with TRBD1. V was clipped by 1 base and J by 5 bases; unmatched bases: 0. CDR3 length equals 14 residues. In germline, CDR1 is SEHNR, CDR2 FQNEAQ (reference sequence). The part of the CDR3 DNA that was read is TGTGCCAGCAGCTTAGGGACAGGGAATGAAAAA. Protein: CASSLGTGNEK. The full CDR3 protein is CASSLGTGNEKLFF.

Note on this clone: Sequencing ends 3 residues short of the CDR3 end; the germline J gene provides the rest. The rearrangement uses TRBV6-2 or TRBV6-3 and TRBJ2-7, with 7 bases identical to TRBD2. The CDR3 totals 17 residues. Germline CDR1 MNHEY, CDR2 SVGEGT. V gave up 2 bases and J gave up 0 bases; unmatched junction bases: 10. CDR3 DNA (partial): TGTGCCAGCAGTTACGACGCCAGCGGGACTCACTCCTACGAG. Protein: CASSYDASGTHSYE. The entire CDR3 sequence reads CASSYDASGTHSYEQYF.

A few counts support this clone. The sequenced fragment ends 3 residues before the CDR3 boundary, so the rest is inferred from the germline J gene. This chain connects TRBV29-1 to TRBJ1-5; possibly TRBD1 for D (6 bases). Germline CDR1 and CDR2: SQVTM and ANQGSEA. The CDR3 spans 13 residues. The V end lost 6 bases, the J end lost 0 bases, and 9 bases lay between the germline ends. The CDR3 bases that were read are TGCAGCGTAGGACAGACTAGCAATCAGCCC. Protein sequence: CSVGQTSNQP. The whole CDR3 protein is CSVGQTSNQPQHF.

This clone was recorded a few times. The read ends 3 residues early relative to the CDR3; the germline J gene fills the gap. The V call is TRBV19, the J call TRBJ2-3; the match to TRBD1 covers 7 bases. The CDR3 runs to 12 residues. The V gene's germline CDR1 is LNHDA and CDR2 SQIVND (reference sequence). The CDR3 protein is CASSIVQGPQYF. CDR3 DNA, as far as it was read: TGTGCCAGTAGTATAGTACAGGGGCCG.

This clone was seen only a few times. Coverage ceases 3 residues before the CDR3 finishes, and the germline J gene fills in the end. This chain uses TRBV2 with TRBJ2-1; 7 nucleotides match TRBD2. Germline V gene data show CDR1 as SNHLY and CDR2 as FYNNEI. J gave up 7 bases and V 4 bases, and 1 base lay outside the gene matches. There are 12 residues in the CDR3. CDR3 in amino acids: CASSGSGNEQFF. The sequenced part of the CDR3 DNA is TGTGCCAGCAGTGGTAGCGGGAATGAG.

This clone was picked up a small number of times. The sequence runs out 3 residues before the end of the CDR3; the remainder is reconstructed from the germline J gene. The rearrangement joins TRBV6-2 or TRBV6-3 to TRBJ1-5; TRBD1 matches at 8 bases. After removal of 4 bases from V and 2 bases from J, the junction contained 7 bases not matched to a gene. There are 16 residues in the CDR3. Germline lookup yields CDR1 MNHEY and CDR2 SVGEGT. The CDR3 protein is CASSSQGARGNQPQHF. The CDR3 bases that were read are TGTGCCAGCAGTTCCCAGGGGGCGCGGGGCAATCAGCCC.

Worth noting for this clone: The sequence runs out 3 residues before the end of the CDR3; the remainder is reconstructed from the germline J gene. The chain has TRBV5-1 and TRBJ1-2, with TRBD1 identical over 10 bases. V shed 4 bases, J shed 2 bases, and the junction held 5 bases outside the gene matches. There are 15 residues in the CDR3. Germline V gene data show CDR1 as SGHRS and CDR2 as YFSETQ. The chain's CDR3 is CASSPKTGGNYGYTF. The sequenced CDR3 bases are TGCGCCAGCAGCCCTAAGACAGGGGGCAACTATGGC.

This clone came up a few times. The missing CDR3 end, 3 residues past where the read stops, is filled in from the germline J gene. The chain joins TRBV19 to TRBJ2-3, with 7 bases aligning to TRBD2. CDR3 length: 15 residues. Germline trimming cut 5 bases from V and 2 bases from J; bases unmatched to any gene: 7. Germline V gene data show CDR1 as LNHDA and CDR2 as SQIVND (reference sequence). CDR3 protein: CASSSRGDPTDTQYF. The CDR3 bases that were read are TGTGCCAGTAGTTCCCGGGGGGACCCCACAGATACG.

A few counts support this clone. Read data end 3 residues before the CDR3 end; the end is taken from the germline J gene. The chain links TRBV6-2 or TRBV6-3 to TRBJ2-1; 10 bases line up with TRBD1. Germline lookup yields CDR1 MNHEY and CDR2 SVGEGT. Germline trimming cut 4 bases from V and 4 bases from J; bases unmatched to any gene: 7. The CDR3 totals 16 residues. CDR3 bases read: TGTGCCAGCAGTTCCGGACAGGGGGGACGGTACAATGAG. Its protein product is CASSSGQGGRYNE. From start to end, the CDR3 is CASSSGQGGRYNEQFF.